The T cell receptor (beta chain) under discussion was sequenced for a study of T cell clonality in common variable immunodeficiency. Points from the study as a whole: Common variable immunodeficiency TCR beta sequences reportedly had fewer deletions and N-nucleotide insertions. TCRbeta clonality was increased in CVID versus healthy controls.

Notes on this clone: Its antigen remains unidentified. The read comes to an end 3 residues before the CDR3 does, leaving the germline J gene to fill in the end.

Assay used: immunoSEQ multiplex PCR; TCRdb lists only in-frame clones, some missing. Reported are some 7,100 clones, none seen only once; the ten largest carry 5.1%. The V gene lost 5 bases and the J gene lost 2 bases, with 14 bases spanning the gap. CDR3 length equals 15 residues. Germline assignment: CDR1 SGHVS and CDR2 FNYEAQ. The rearrangement links TRBV7-6 to TRBJ2-3; tentatively, D is TRBD1 or TRBD2 (5 bases each). The source material was peripheral blood mononuclear cells. This clonotype was obtained from a human donor with common variable immunodeficiency. The CDR3 loop reads CASSRGVGFTDTQYF. Partial CDR3 DNA: TGTGCCAGCAGCCGAGGGGTGGGATTCACAGATACG.